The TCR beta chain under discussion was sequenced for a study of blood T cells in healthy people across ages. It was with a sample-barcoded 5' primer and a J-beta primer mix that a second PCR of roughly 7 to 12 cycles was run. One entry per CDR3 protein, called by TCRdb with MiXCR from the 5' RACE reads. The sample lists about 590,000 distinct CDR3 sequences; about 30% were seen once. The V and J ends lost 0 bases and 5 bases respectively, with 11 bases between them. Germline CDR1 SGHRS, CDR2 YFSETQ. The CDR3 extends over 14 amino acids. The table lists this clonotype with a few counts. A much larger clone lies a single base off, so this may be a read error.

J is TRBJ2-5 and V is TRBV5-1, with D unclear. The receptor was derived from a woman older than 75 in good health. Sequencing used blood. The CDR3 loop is CASSLVQSWETQYF. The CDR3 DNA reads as TGCGCCAGCAGCTTGGTACAATCTTGGGAGACCCAGTACTTC. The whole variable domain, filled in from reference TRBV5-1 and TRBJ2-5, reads KAGVTQTPRYLIKTRGQQVTLSCSPISGHRSVSWYQQTPGQGLQFLFEYFSETQRNKGNFPGRFSGRQFSNSRSEMNVSTLELGDSALYLCASSLVQSWETQYFGPGTRLLVL.